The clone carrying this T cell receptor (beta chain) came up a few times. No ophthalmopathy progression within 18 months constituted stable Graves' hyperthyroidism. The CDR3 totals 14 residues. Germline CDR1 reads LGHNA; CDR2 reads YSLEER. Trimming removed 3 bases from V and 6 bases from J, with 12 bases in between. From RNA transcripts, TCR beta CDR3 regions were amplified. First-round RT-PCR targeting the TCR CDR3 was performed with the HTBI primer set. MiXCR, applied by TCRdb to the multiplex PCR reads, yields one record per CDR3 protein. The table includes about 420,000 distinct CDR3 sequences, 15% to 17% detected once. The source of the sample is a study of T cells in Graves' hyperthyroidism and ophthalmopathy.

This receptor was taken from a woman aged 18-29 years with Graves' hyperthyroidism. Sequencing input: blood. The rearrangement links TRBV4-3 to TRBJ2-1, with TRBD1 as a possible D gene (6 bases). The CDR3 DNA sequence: TGCGCCAGCAGCCACACCACAGGGATCAATGAGCAGTTCTTC. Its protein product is CASSHTTGINEQFF.